This T cell receptor beta chain was documented in a study of shared clonotypes between healthy human individuals. Background on the study: Ranging from 18 to 49 in age, donors were two women and a few men. Study-wide results and caveats: Generally, naive subsets came out with larger estimated richness than memory subsets.

Adult donors, all healthy and HIV-negative, had no recent acute infections or vaccinations. There are 17 residues in the CDR3. V lost 5 bases, J lost 5 bases, and 8 bases stayed unmatched. Germline lookup yields CDR1 LNHNV and CDR2 YYDKDF (reference sequence). Sequenced by immunoSEQ multiplex PCR; TCRdb stores in-frame clones only, minus some. The table has approximately 620,000 clones, about 96% seen once. This clone was found once. Antigen: not known. V usage is TRBV15 and J usage is TRBJ2-1; 14 bases map to TRBD2. The receptor was derived from a woman under 40 in good health. The material sequenced was naive CD4+ T cells sorted from blood. Subset noted: CD45RA+ positively selected. The CDR3 is CATSPRTSGRRNNEQFF. As DNA, the CDR3 is TGTGCCACCAGCCCCCGGACTAGCGGGAGGAGGAACAATGAGCAGTTCTTC. Based on the CDR3 plus reference TRBV15 and TRBJ2-1, the full variable domain is DAMVIQNPRYQVTQFGKPVTLSCSQTLNHNVMYWYQQKSSQAPKLLFHYYDKDFNNEADTPDNFQSRRPNTSFCFLDIRSPGLGDTAMYLCATSPRTSGRRNNEQFFGPGTRLTVL.